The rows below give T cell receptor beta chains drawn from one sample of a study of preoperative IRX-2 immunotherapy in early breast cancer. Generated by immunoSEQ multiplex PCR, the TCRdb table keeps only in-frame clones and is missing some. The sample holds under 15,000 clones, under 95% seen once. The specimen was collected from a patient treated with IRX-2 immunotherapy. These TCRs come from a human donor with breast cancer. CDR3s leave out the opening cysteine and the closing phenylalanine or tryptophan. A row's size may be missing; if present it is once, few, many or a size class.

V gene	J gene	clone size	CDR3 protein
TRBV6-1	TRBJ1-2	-	ASSEEGDRGDGYT
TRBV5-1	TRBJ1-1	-	ASSLEPGGGPMNTEAF
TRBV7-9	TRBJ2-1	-	ASSQSGSAYNEQF
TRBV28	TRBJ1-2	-	ASSWGRTIPNYGYT
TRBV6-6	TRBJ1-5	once	ASSRLQAQSNQPQH
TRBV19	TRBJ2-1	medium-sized	ASSRGGQKDEQF
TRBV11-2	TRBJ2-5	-	ASSTTGTGGEETQY
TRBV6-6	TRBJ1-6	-	ASSYLGGGDSPLH
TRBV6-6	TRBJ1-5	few	ASSYSTGENQPQH
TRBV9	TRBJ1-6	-	ASSVGPLSVNSPLH
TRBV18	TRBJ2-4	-	ASSPGTGGGSIQY
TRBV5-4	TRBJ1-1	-	ASSRITGITEAF
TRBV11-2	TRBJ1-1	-	ASSLVGGTEAF
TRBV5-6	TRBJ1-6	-	ASSPTDSYNSPLH
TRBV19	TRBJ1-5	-	ATSFGGNQPQH
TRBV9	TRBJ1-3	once	ASSVSGAFSGNTIY
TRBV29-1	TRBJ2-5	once	SVDVRGGALGETQY
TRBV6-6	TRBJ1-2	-	ASSQLYGYT
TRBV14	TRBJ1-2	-	ASSLRDKNYGYT
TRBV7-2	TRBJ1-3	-	ASSYNRGRDTIY
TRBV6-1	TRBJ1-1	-	ASSEGTENTEAF
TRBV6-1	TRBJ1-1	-	ATGPGAF